A single sample gave rise to the 27 T cell receptor beta chains below, sequenced in a study of identical twins. TCRdb re-analysed the 5' RACE reads in MiXCR, keeping a single row per CDR3 protein. The sample has some 1,600,000 distinct CDR3 sequences, 32% seen once; the top ten hold more than 0.25%. Sequencing was carried out using cord blood. These receptors were taken from a newborn girl in good health.

There are a few counts of this clonotype. This CDR3 reads CASSTGQAGINEQFF. The DNA for the CDR3 is TGCGCCAGCAGCACGGGACAGGCGGGTATCAATGAGCAGTTCTTC. The V and J genes are TRBV5-1 and TRBJ2-1; 8 positions match TRBD1. The CDR3 spans 15 residues. Germline values: CDR1 SGHRS, CDR2 YFSETQ. V was clipped by 4 bases and J by 6 bases; unmatched bases: 9.

With respect to this clonotype: The limits of the CDR3 on the DNA are not certain, so only TCRdb's listed CDR3 is given. The genes are TRBV7-5 and TRBJ1-1. TRBV7-5 is shown as a pseudogene. Including both end residues, the CDR3 is 15 amino acids long. The CDR3: CISVSEAWVNTEAFF.

This chain uses TRBV10-3 with TRBJ1-2; 8 nucleotides match TRBD1. V dropped 3 bases and J dropped 8; count of bases not matched to a gene: 8. The germline V gene encodes CDR1 ENHRY and CDR2 SYGVKD. The CDR3 loop spans 14 amino acids. The CDR3 spells CAISEWTGKGGYTF. The CDR3 nucleotides are TGTGCCATCAGTGAATGGACAGGGAAGGGGGGCTACACCTTC.

At least ten counts were recorded for this clonotype. The genes are TRBV9 and TRBJ2-3; weak D call: TRBD2 (6 bases). The V and J ends lost 4 bases and 0 bases respectively, with 12 bases between them. Looked up from germline, CDR1 is SGDLS and CDR2 is YYNGEE. The CDR3 runs 15 residues. CDR3 in amino acids: CASSSLAASTDTQYF. The CDR3 nucleotides are TGTGCCAGCAGCTCCTTAGCGGCTAGCACAGATACGCAGTATTTT.

Details on this clonotype: The junction does not match germline at one end; this may be a read error. This sequence joins TRBV4-1 and TRBJ2-1; possibly TRBD2 for D (6 bases). CDR1 is MGHRA and CDR2 is YSYEKL in the germline V gene. The CDR3 consists of 13 residues. The CDR3 loop is CASGGTAYNEQFF. CDR3 in DNA: TGCGCCAGCGGCGGGACCGCCTACAATGAACAGTTCTTC.

The rearrangement joins TRBV18 to TRBJ2-1; TRBD2 agrees at 10 bases. The germline gives CDR1 KGHSH, CDR2 LQKENI. Trimming took 6 bases from V and 3 from J; bases not matched to a gene: 11. The CDR3 sequence is 17 residues long. The CDR3 sequence is CASSPGTSVGGYNEQFF. The CDR3, as DNA: TGTGCCAGCTCGCCCGGGACTAGCGTGGGCGGCTACAATGAGCAGTTCTTC. The whole variable domain, remainder taken from reference TRBV18 and TRBJ2-1, is NAGVMQNPRHLVRRRGQEARLRCSPMKGHSHVYWYRQLPEEGLKFMVYLQKENIIDESGMPKERFSAEFPKEGPSILRIQQVVRGDSAAYFCASSPGTSVGGYNEQFFGPGTRLTVL.

This sequence joins TRBV20-1 and TRBJ2-4; D might be TRBD1 (6 bases). The germline V and J ends were trimmed by 5 bases and 13 bases, with 24 bases remaining between them. This CDR3 is 14 amino acids long. Germline-derived CDR1 and CDR2 are DFQATT and SNEGSKA (reference sequence). As DNA, the CDR3 is TGCAGTGCTCTTCACAATGACAGGAACAATGAGCAGTACTTC. It specifies CSALHNDRNNEQYF.

This clonotype was found a few times. This chain uses TRBV10-2 with TRBJ1-2; weak D call: TRBD1 (5 bases). Germline V gene sequence: CDR1 WSHSY, CDR2 SAAADI. The CDR3 totals 13 residues. V lost 7 bases and J 8 bases, leaving 17 bases between the germline ends. CDR3 in DNA: TGCGCCAGCACCGGAGAGGCGGGGGAAGGCTACACCTTC. As protein: CASTGEAGEGYTF.

V is TRBV7-9 and J is TRBJ2-1; the match to TRBD1 covers 8 bases. This CDR3 has 12 amino acids. CDR1 is SEHNR and CDR2 is FQNEAQ in the germline V gene (reference sequence). The J segment lost 11 bases and the V segment lost 4 bases, leaving 4 bases of the junction unmatched. The DNA of the CDR3 is TGTGCCAGCAGCTCCGGACAGGGAAAGCAGTTCTTC. Translation: CASSSGQGKQFF.

In this sample, this clonotype turned up a few times. J is TRBJ2-3 and V is TRBV12-3 or TRBV12-4, with 14 nucleotides matching TRBD2. The trim removed 5 bases at V and 4 bases at J, leaving 5 bases unmatched. CDR3 length: 16 residues. The CDR3 spells CASSTRTSGRPDTQYF. CDR3 sequence (DNA): TGTGCCAGCAGTACCCGGACTAGCGGGAGGCCAGATACGCAGTATTTT.

J is TRBJ1-1 and V is TRBV5-1; TRBD1 is a possible D gene (5 bases). Trimming took 1 base from V and 5 from J, leaving 12 bases between them. The CDR3 totals 14 residues. The V gene's germline CDR1 is SGHRS and CDR2 YFSETQ. CDR3: CASSLPSGRTEAFF. CDR3 DNA: TGCGCCAGCAGCTTGCCGTCAGGGAGAACTGAAGCTTTCTTT.

Details on this clonotype: A read error is possible here, since a much larger clone lies one base away. The chain employs TRBV5-1 and TRBJ2-5; TRBD2 is a possible D gene (5 bases). The CDR3 is 15 residues long. V lost 4 bases, J lost 7 bases, and 20 bases lay in between. The germline V gene has CDR1 SGHRS and CDR2 YFSETQ. The CDR3: CASSPTILSKGTQYF. The CDR3 nucleotides are TGCGCCAGCAGCCCGACTATACTATCAAAAGGGACCCAGTACTTC.

This clonotype turned up a few times. The chain carries TRBV15 and TRBJ1-2; perhaps TRBD1 as D (6 bases). The CDR3 loop spans 13 amino acids. In germline, CDR1 is LNHNV, CDR2 YYDKDF (reference sequence). Trimming removed 6 bases from V and 2 bases from J, with 10 bases in between. The CDR3 loop reads CATRGTSNYGYTF. CDR3 in DNA: TGTGCCACCAGGGGGACATCCAACTATGGCTACACCTTC. Full variable domain (rest looked up from reference TRBV15 and TRBJ1-2): DAMVIQNPRYQVTQFGKPVTLSCSQTLNHNVMYWYQQKSSQAPKLLFHYYDKDFNNEADTPDNFQSRRPNTSFCFLDIRSPGLGDTAMYLCATRGTSNYGYTFGSGTRLTVV.

The rearrangement links TRBV12-3 or TRBV12-4 to TRBJ2-7; D unresolved. Trimming cost V 6 bases and J 1 base, with 16 bases left between them. This CDR3 is built from 15 residues. DNA of the CDR3: TGTGCCAGCAGGCCCCTACGATCCGCTTCCTACGAGCAGTACTTC. This codes for CASRPLRSASYEQYF.

DNA of the CDR3: TGTGCCAGCAGTCAATGGTCTAGCGGGACTAACGAGCAGTACTTC. Its translation: CASSQWSSGTNEQYF. The V gene is TRBV25-1, the J gene TRBJ2-7, with 9 bases identical to TRBD2. From germline, CDR1 is MGHDK and CDR2 SYGVNS. CDR3 size: 15 residues. Trimming cost V 5 bases and J 5 bases; bases outside gene matches: 10.

This chain links TRBV20-1 with TRBJ2-1, with D maybe TRBD2 (6 bases). CDR1 is DFQATT, CDR2 SNEGSKA, per germline (reference sequence). The germline V and J ends were trimmed by 8 bases and 0 bases, with 17 bases remaining between them. The CDR3 runs 15 residues. The CDR3 nucleotides are TGCAGTCTATCAAAATATAGCGGCTCCTACAATGAGCAGTTCTTC. Its translation: CSLSKYSGSYNEQFF.

The chain employs TRBV28 and TRBJ1-6, with D unresolved. CDR1 and CDR2 from the germline V gene are MDHEN and SYDVKM. The CDR3 runs to 16 residues. The V end lost 0 bases, the J end lost 6 bases, and 12 bases lay between the germline ends. The CDR3 sequence: CASSLWCDRINSPLHF. The CDR3 nucleotides are TGTGCCAGCAGTTTATGGTGCGACCGCATTAATTCACCCCTCCACTTT.

CDR3 protein: CASSLLGTGGADTEAFF. The CDR3 DNA follows: TGTGCCAGCAGCTTACTAGGGACAGGGGGGGCGGACACTGAAGCTTTCTTT. The genes are TRBV7-9 and TRBJ1-1; 11 bases fit TRBD1. The CDR3 sequence is 17 residues long. Germline trimming cut 2 bases from V and 3 bases from J; bases unmatched to any gene: 8. Germline V gene lookup returns CDR1 SEHNR and CDR2 FQNEAQ (reference sequence). The full variable domain, in which reference TRBV7-9 and TRBJ1-1 provide the parts outside the CDR3, is DTGVSQNPRHKITKRGQNVTFRCDPISEHNRLYWYRQTLGQGPEFLTYFQNEAQLEKSRLLSDRFSAERPKGSFSTLEIQRTEQGDSAMYLCASSLLGTGGADTEAFFGQGTRLTVV.

Comment on this clonotype: An end of the junction differs from the germline gene, which may be a read error. This chain links TRBV27 with TRBJ2-3; D gene uncertain. This CDR3 region has 15 residues. Germline-derived CDR1 and CDR2 are MNHEY and SMNVEV (reference sequence). The CDR3 nucleotides read TGTACCAGCAGTGCAACGTTTTCTAGCACAGATACGCAGTATTTT. Residues: CTSSATFSSTDTQYF.

The chain combines TRBV20-1 with TRBJ2-7; 8 nucleotides agree with TRBD2. The CDR3 extends over 15 amino acids. Per germline, CDR1 DFQATT and CDR2 SNEGSKA (reference sequence). V lost 1 base and J lost 2; bases outside the gene matches: 7. DNA of the CDR3: TGCAGTGCTAGAGGTTCGGTAGCGGGGACCTACGAGCAGTACTTC. Translated: CSARGSVAGTYEQYF.

The chain combines TRBV11-2 with TRBJ2-7; possibly TRBD1 for D (6 bases). Germline V gene lookup returns CDR1 SGHAT and CDR2 FQNNGV. V was cut by 4 bases and J by 0 bases, with 13 bases left in between. The CDR3 spans 15 residues. The CDR3 nucleotides are TGTGCCAGCAGCTGGTCCAGGGGTAGCTCCTACGAGCAGTACTTC. This translates into CASSWSRGSSYEQYF.

The chain employs TRBV14 and TRBJ2-7, with D possibly called TRBD1 or TRBD2 (5 bases each). V shed 1 base and J shed 3 bases, with 13 bases lying between them. This CDR3 region has 15 residues. Germline CDR1 SGHDN, CDR2 FVKESK. The CDR3 region is CASSQGRGPHYEQYF. In DNA, the CDR3 is TGTGCCAGCAGCCAAGGTCGGGGACCACACTACGAGCAGTACTTC. Based on the CDR3 plus reference TRBV14 and TRBJ2-7, the full variable domain is EAGVTQFPSHSVIEKGQTVTLRCDPISGHDNLYWYRRVMGKEIKFLLHFVKESKQDESGMPNNRFLAERTGGTYSTLKVQPAELEDSGVYFCASSQGRGPHYEQYFGPGTRLTVT.

The chain combines TRBV12-3 or TRBV12-4 with TRBJ1-2, with TRBD1 as a possible D gene (6 bases). The CDR3 totals 15 residues. V was cut by 3 bases and J by 4 bases, with 15 bases left in between. CDR3 loop: CASSFDRISSYGYTF. The CDR3 bases are TGTGCCAGCAGTTTTGACAGGATCTCTAGCTATGGCTACACCTTC.

This clonotype came up a few times. The chain carries TRBV2 and TRBJ2-1, with 10 positions matching TRBD2. The CDR3 has 15 residues. CDR1 SNHLY and CDR2 FYNNEI come from the germline V gene. With 3 bases clipped from V and 6 bases from J, the junction kept 5 bases outside the gene matches. CDR3 sequence (DNA): TGTGCCAGCAGTGACGGAAGCGGGAGGGCCAATGAGCAGTTCTTC. It codes for CASSDGSGRANEQFF.

The table lists this clonotype with a few counts. This chain connects TRBV20-1 to TRBJ2-3; 8 nucleotides align to TRBD2. The V gene's germline CDR1 is DFQATT and CDR2 SNEGSKA (reference sequence). After removal of 3 bases from V and 6 bases from J, the junction contained 8 bases not matched to a gene. The CDR3 consists of 14 residues. As DNA, the CDR3 is TGCAGTGCTAGGTGGCCTAGCGGGTCGGATACGCAGTATTTT. Amino acid sequence: CSARWPSGSDTQYF.

In nucleotides, the CDR3 is TGTGCCAGCAGTTCCCCCCGGACTACTAGCGGGAAGAGCTCCTACGAGCAGTACTTC. Encoded protein: CASSSPRTTSGKSSYEQYF. The chain links TRBV27 to TRBJ2-7, with 10 positions matching TRBD2. Germline V gene sequence: CDR1 MNHEY, CDR2 SMNVEV (reference sequence). V was pared by 4 bases and J by 0 bases, with 15 bases of the junction left unmatched. The length of the CDR3 is 19 residues.

Details on this clonotype: This may arise from a read error, as a much more abundant clone is one base away. The rearrangement links TRBV27 to TRBJ2-7; maybe TRBD2 (5 bases). V was shortened by 7 bases and J by 7 bases, with 17 bases between the two germline ends. The germline V gene encodes CDR1 MNHEY and CDR2 SMNVEV (reference sequence). The CDR3 has 13 residues. CDR3 DNA sequence: TGTGCCAGCACAAAGGGCCCTAGCAATGAGCAGTACTTC. It translates to CASTKGPSNEQYF.